This T cell receptor beta chain is from a study of T cell responses to AZD1222 COVID-19 vaccine. Repertoires were generated with immunoSEQ multiplex PCR, while TCRdb's copy carries only in-frame clones and drops some. The sample lists around 150,000 clones, more than 85% seen once, with approximately 3.4% in the top ten. Whole-study findings and limits: At baseline, just 5 or 6 AZD1222 recipients tested seropositive. Targets within unmutated variant regions were reportedly found for nearly half of spike-specific TCRs.

The CDR3 spans 13 residues. Trimming shortened V by 3 bases and J by 6 bases, and 11 bases separated the two germline ends. CDR1 is MNHNS, CDR2 SASEGT, per germline. Details on this clone: What it binds is unknown.

The sequenced sample was peripheral blood, obtained 28 days after the second AZD1222 dose. The V and J genes are TRBV6-1 and TRBJ1-2; D unclear. This receptor was identified in an adult who received the AZD1222 COVID-19 vaccine. This CDR3 is CASSDGVRDGYTF. The CDR3 bases are TGTGCCAGCAGTGACGGGGTCCGCGATGGCTACACCTTC.